A selection of T cell receptor beta chains follows, all from one sample in a study of blood T cell repertoires in COVID-19. Some clones are missing from TCRdb's copy, which holds only in-frame ones; the method was immunoSEQ multiplex PCR. The sample lists roughly 69,000 clones; approximately 80% were seen once. The sample consisted of peripheral blood. The receptor source for this set is a man aged 50 to 60 with COVID-19, enrolled during active disease. CDR3s include the opening cysteine and the closing phenylalanine or tryptophan. The order of the fields is CDR3 protein, CDR3 DNA, V gene, D gene, clone size, J gene. The D gene is left open where the match is weak. Clone size is not always given. Where it is, it says once, few, many or a class for expanded clones.

CDR3 protein: CASSQAGTGLNEQFF
CDR3 DNA: TGTGCCAGCAGCCAAGCAGGGACAGGTCTCAATGAGCAGTTCTTC
V gene: TRBV3-1/TRBV3-2
D gene: TRBD1
clone size: NA
J gene: TRBJ2-1

CDR3 protein: CASSIGGGGSYEQYF
CDR3 DNA: TGTGCCAGTAGTATAGGGGGCGGGGGTTCCTACGAGCAGTACTTC
V gene: TRBV19
D gene: TRBD2
clone size: NA
J gene: TRBJ2-7

CDR3 protein: CASSPHGGNSPLHF
CDR3 DNA: TGTGCCAGCAGCCCCCATGGGGGGAATTCACCCCTCCACTTT
V gene: TRBV7-2
D gene: NA
clone size: NA
J gene: TRBJ1-6

CDR3 protein: CASRLKRGASTDTQYF
CDR3 DNA: TGTGCCAGCAGGCTAAAGCGGGGGGCCAGCACAGATACGCAGTATTTT
V gene: TRBV2
D gene: TRBD2
clone size: NA
J gene: TRBJ2-3

CDR3 protein: CASSRDRLYEQYF
CDR3 DNA: TGTGCCAGCAGTAGGGACAGATTATACGAGCAGTACTTC
V gene: TRBV6-5
D gene: TRBD1
clone size: NA
J gene: TRBJ2-7

CDR3 protein: CASSPVGQGEPPQHF
CDR3 DNA: TGTGCCAGCTCACCAGTGGGACAGGGGGAGCCGCCCCAGCATTTT
V gene: TRBV18
D gene: TRBD1
clone size: NA
J gene: TRBJ1-5

CDR3 protein: CASSPGAGSDVETQYF
CDR3 DNA: TGCGCCAGCAGCCCGGGAGCGGGGTCTGATGTTGAGACCCAGTACTTC
V gene: TRBV5-1
D gene: TRBD2
clone size: NA
J gene: TRBJ2-5

CDR3 protein: CASRTRGLGVKNIQYF
CDR3 DNA: TGTGCCAGCAGGACCAGGGGGCTTGGGGTCAAAAACATTCAGTACTTC
V gene: TRBV3-1/TRBV3-2
D gene: TRBD1
clone size: NA
J gene: TRBJ2-4

CDR3 protein: CAWSVQSRAYGYTF
CDR3 DNA: TGTGCCTGGAGTGTACAGAGCCGTGCCTATGGCTACACCTTC
V gene: TRBV30
D gene: NA
clone size: once
J gene: TRBJ1-2

CDR3 protein: CASRPPRGQGGTEAFF
CDR3 DNA: TGTGCCAGTAGACCACCCAGGGGACAGGGGGGCACTGAAGCTTTCTTT
V gene: TRBV19
D gene: TRBD1
clone size: NA
J gene: TRBJ1-1

CDR3 protein: CASSSGTGSYNEQFF
CDR3 DNA: TGTGCCAGCAGCTCCGGGACAGGCTCCTACAATGAGCAGTTCTTC
V gene: TRBV7-3
D gene: TRBD1
clone size: NA
J gene: TRBJ2-1

CDR3 protein: CATSRGNSNYGYTF
CDR3 DNA: TGTGCCACCAGCAGAGGCAACTCTAACTATGGCTACACCTTC
V gene: TRBV15
D gene: NA
clone size: NA
J gene: TRBJ1-2

CDR3 protein: CASSLGAPQRNTGELFF
CDR3 DNA: TGTGCCAGCAGCTTAGGGGCCCCTCAAAGGAACACCGGGGAGCTGTTTTTT
V gene: TRBV7-8
D gene: NA
clone size: NA
J gene: TRBJ2-2

CDR3 protein: CASSLAEKSWTGRVNTEAFF
CDR3 DNA: TGTGCCAGCAGCTTAGCCGAAAAAAGCTGGACAGGGCGGGTGAACACTGAAGCTTTCTTT
V gene: TRBV7-2
D gene: TRBD1
clone size: NA
J gene: TRBJ1-1

CDR3 protein: CASSLVSEQFF
CDR3 DNA: TGTGCCAGCAGCTTAGTTAGTGAGCAGTTCTTC
V gene: TRBV11-2
D gene: NA
clone size: NA
J gene: TRBJ2-1

CDR3 protein: CASSEGQRGTEAFF
CDR3 DNA: TGTGCCAGCAGTGAAGGACAGCGAGGCACTGAAGCTTTCTTT
V gene: TRBV2
D gene: NA
clone size: few
J gene: TRBJ1-1

CDR3 protein: CASSPQGSTDTQYF
CDR3 DNA: TGTGCCAGCAGCCCACAGGGGAGCACAGATACGCAGTATTTT
V gene: TRBV5-6
D gene: TRBD1
clone size: NA
J gene: TRBJ2-3

CDR3 protein: CASSTTSSEQYF
CDR3 DNA: TGTGCCAGCTCAACGACTAGTTCCGAGCAGTACTTC
V gene: TRBV18
D gene: NA
clone size: NA
J gene: TRBJ2-7

CDR3 protein: CASRGTGTGAEKLFF
CDR3 DNA: TGTGCCAGCAGGGGAACAGGGACAGGGGCTGAAAAACTGTTTTTT
V gene: TRBV7-9
D gene: TRBD1
clone size: once
J gene: TRBJ1-4

CDR3 protein: CASRGAGGYRSNEQFF
CDR3 DNA: TGTGCCAGCAGAGGAGCGGGGGGCTACCGTTCCAATGAGCAGTTCTTC
V gene: TRBV5-6
D gene: TRBD2
clone size: NA
J gene: TRBJ2-1

CDR3 protein: CASSLSGVVAGELFF
CDR3 DNA: TGCGCCAGCAGCTTGTCCGGGGTAGTTGCCGGGGAGCTGTTTTTT
V gene: TRBV5-1
D gene: NA
clone size: NA
J gene: TRBJ2-2

CDR3 protein: CASRHTGTSDTDTQYF
CDR3 DNA: TGTGCCAGCAGGCACACCGGGACTAGCGACACAGATACGCAGTATTTT
V gene: TRBV3-1/TRBV3-2
D gene: TRBD2
clone size: NA
J gene: TRBJ2-3

CDR3 protein: CASRRDRYYGYTF
CDR3 DNA: TGTGCCAGCAGAAGGGACAGATACTATGGCTACACCTTC
V gene: TRBV12-3/TRBV12-4
D gene: TRBD1
clone size: NA
J gene: TRBJ1-2

CDR3 protein: CASSKVETEETQYF
CDR3 DNA: TGTGCCAGCAGCAAAGTGGAGACGGAAGAGACCCAGTACTTC
V gene: TRBV21-1
D gene: NA
clone size: NA
J gene: TRBJ2-5

CDR3 protein: CATSDSRGLSTGELFF
CDR3 DNA: TGTGCCACCAGTGATTCCAGGGGCCTAAGTACCGGGGAGCTGTTTTTT
V gene: TRBV24-1
D gene: NA
clone size: NA
J gene: TRBJ2-2

CDR3 protein: CASRLQGDQPQHF
CDR3 DNA: TGTGCCAGCAGGTTGCAGGGGGACCAGCCCCAGCATTTT
V gene: TRBV27
D gene: TRBD1
clone size: NA
J gene: TRBJ1-5

CDR3 protein: CAGRDRVEKLFF
CDR3 DNA: TGTGCCGGCCGGGACAGGGTTGAAAAACTGTTTTTT
V gene: TRBV30
D gene: TRBD1
clone size: NA
J gene: TRBJ1-4

CDR3 protein: CASSFMSGTGGWPQHF
CDR3 DNA: TGTGCCAGCAGCTTCATGTCCGGGACAGGGGGTTGGCCCCAGCATTTT
V gene: TRBV7-2
D gene: TRBD1
clone size: NA
J gene: TRBJ1-5

CDR3 protein: CASSARLNTEAFF
CDR3 DNA: TGTGCCAGTAGCGCTAGATTGAACACTGAAGCTTTCTTT
V gene: TRBV19
D gene: NA
clone size: NA
J gene: TRBJ1-1

CDR3 protein: CASSQDITDTQYF
CDR3 DNA: TGTGCCAGCAGCCAAGATATCACAGATACGCAGTATTTT
V gene: TRBV14
D gene: NA
clone size: NA
J gene: TRBJ2-3

CDR3 protein: CASSLASGRSTDTQYF
CDR3 DNA: TGTGCCAGCAGCTTAGCGAGCGGGCGGAGCACAGATACGCAGTATTTT
V gene: TRBV7-9
D gene: NA
clone size: NA
J gene: TRBJ2-3

CDR3 protein: CASSFGDRVYGTDTQYF
CDR3 DNA: TGTGCCAGCAGCTTTGGGGACAGGGTTTATGGTACAGATACGCAGTATTTT
V gene: TRBV11-3
D gene: TRBD1
clone size: NA
J gene: TRBJ2-3

CDR3 protein: CASSLTGDTEAFF
CDR3 DNA: TGTGCCAGCAGTCTAACAGGGGATACTGAAGCTTTCTTT
V gene: TRBV6-5
D gene: TRBD1
clone size: NA
J gene: TRBJ1-1

CDR3 protein: CASGDYNEQFF
CDR3 DNA: TGCGCCAGCGGAGATTACAATGAGCAGTTCTTC
V gene: TRBV5-1
D gene: NA
clone size: NA
J gene: TRBJ2-1

CDR3 protein: CASSDHPAPGEAFF
CDR3 DNA: TGTGCCAGCAGCGACCATCCCGCCCCGGGGGAGGCTTTCTTT
V gene: TRBV9
D gene: NA
clone size: NA
J gene: TRBJ1-1